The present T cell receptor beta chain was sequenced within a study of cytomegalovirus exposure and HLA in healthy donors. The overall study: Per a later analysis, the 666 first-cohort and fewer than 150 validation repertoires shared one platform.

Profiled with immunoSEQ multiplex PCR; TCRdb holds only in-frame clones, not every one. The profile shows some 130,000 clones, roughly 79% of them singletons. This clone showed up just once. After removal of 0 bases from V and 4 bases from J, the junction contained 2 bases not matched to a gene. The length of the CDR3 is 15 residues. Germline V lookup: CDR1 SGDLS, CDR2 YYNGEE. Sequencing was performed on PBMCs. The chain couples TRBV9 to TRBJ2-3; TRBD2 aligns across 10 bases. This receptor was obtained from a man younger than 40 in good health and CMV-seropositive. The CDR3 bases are TGTGCCAGCAGCGTAGAAGCGGGAGGGCCAGATACGCAGTATTTT. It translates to CASSVEAGGPDTQYF.